This T cell receptor beta chain emerged from a study of shared clonotypes between healthy human individuals. Findings of the study overall: Several donors showed sharing of about 4.6% of naive CD4 clonotypes. Estimated richness values were generally larger in naive subsets than in memory subsets.

Sequencing used immunoSEQ multiplex PCR; TCRdb keeps in-frame clones, though not all of them. This table has millions of clones, about 92% appearing once. From germline, CDR1 is SGHAT and CDR2 FQNNGV. The CDR3 is 16 residues long. V lost 5 bases to trimming and J lost 3 bases; unmatched junction nucleotides: 5. About this clone itself: No antigen is known for it.

The sample taken for sequencing was naive CD4+ T cells from PBMCs. Sample subset: CD45RA+ positively selected. The receptor was derived from a man younger than 35 in good health. Some clones in this sample may be carry-over from other donors' samples. This chain joins TRBV11-2 and TRBJ2-5, with 14 bases matching TRBD2. The CDR3 protein is CASSRGTSGSEETQYF. CDR3 nucleotides: TGTGCCAGCAGCCGCGGGACTAGCGGGAGCGAAGAGACCCAGTACTTC.